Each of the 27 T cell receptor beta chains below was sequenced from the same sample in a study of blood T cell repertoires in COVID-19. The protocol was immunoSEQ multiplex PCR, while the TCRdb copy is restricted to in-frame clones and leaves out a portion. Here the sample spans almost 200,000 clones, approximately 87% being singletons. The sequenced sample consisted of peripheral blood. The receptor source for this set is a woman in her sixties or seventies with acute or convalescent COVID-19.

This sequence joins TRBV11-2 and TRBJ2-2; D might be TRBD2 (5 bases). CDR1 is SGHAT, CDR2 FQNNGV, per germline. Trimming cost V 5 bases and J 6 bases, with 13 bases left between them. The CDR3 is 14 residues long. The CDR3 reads CASSHRGGSGELFF. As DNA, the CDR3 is TGTGCCAGCAGCCATAGAGGAGGCTCCGGGGAGCTGTTTTTT.

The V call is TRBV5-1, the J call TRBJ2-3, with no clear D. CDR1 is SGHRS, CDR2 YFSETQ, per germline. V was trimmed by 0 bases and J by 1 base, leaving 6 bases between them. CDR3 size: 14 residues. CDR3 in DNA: TGCGCCAGCAGCTTGGTCCCGGGCACAGATACGCAGTATTTT. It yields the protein CASSLVPGTDTQYF. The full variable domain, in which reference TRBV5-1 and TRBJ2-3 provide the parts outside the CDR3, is KAGVTQTPRYLIKTRGQQVTLSCSPISGHRSVSWYQQTPGQGLQFLFEYFSETQRNKGNFPGRFSGRQFSNSRSEMNVSTLELGDSALYLCASSLVPGTDTQYFGPGTRLTVL.

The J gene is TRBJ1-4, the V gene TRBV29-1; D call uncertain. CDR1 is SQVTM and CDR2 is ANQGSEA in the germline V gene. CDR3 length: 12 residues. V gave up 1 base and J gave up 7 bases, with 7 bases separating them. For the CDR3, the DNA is TGCAGCGTTGAAGGGGCGGGTGAAAAACTGTTTTTT. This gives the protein CSVEGAGEKLFF.

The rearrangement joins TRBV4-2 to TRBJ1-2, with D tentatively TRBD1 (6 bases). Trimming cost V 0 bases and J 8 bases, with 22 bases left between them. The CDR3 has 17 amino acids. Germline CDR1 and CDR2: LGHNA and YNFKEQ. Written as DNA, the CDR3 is TGTGCCAGCAGCCAAGATCGGCTAACAGGACAGAGAGAAGGCTACACCTTC. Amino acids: CASSQDRLTGQREGYTF.

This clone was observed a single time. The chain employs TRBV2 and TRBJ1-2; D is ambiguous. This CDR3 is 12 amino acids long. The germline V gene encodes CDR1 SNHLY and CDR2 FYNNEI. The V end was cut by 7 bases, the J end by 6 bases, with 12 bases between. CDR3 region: CASTSEVNGYTF. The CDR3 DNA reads TGTGCCAGCACCTCCGAGGTTAATGGCTACACCTTC.

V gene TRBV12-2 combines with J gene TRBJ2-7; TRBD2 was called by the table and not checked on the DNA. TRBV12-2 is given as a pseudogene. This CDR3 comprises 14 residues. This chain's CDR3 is CASRLGGSSYEQYF. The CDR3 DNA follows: TGTGCAAGTCGCTTGGGGGGGAGCTCCTACGAGCAGTACTTC.

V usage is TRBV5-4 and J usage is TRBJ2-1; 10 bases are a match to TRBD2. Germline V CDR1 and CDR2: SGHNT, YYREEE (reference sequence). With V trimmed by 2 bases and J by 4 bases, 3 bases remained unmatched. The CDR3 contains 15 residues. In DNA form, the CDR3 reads TGTGCCAGCAGCTTCCCAGCGGGAGGGTACAATGAGCAGTTCTTC. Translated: CASSFPAGGYNEQFF.

The chain's CDR3 is CASARQGNHEQYF. The CDR3 nucleotides read TGTGCCAGCGCCAGGCAGGGTAATCACGAGCAGTACTTC. J is TRBJ2-7 and V is TRBV12-3 or TRBV12-4; possible D gene TRBD1, 5 bases. V shed 8 bases and J shed 5 bases, with 16 bases lying between them. The CDR3 has 13 residues.

In DNA form, the CDR3 reads TGTGCCAGCAGCTTGAAAACTAGCGGGAGTGGGGATACGCAGTATTTT. Its protein is CASSLKTSGSGDTQYF. This sequence joins TRBV7-8 and TRBJ2-3; 11 nucleotides agree with TRBD2. V trimming: 3 bases; J trimming: 6 bases; junction bases outside the gene matches: 8. The CDR3 sequence is 16 residues long. Germline lookup yields CDR1 SGHVS and CDR2 FQNEAQ.

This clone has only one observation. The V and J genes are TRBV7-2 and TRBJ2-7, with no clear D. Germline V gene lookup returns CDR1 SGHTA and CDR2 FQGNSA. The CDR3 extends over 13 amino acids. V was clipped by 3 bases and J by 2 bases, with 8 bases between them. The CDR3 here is CASSLARTYEQYF. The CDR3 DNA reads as TGTGCCAGCAGCTTGGCCCGCACCTACGAGCAGTACTTC.

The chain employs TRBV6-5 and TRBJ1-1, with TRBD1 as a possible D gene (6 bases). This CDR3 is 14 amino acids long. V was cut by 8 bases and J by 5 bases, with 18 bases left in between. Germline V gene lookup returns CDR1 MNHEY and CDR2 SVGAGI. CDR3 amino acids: CASVWGRGGTEAFF. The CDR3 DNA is TGTGCCAGCGTGTGGGGCAGGGGAGGGACTGAAGCTTTCTTT.

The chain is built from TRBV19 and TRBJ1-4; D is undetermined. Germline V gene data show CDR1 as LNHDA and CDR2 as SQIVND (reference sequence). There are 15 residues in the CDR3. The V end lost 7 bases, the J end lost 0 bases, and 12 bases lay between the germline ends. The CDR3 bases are TGTGCCAGTACGGCTAGGAAGTCAACTAATGAAAAACTGTTTTTT. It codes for CASTARKSTNEKLFF.

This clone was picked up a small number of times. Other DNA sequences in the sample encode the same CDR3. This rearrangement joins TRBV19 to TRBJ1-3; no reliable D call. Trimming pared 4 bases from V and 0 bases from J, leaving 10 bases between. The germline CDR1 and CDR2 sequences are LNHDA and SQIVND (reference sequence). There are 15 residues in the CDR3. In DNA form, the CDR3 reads TGTGCCAGTAGTAAGACCGGGTTCTCTGGAAACACCATATATTTT. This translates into CASSKTGFSGNTIYF.

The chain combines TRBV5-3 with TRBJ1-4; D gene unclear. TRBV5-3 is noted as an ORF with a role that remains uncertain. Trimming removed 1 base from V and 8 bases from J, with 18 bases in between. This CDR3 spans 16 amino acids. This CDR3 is CARSLYGPETREKLFF. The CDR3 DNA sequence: TGTGCCAGAAGCTTGTATGGGCCGGAAACCAGGGAAAAACTGTTTTTT.

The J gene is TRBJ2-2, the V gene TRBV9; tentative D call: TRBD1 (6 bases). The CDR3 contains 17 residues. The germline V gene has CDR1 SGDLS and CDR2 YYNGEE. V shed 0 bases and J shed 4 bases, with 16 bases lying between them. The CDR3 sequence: CASSVAYRVDATGELFF. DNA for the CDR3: TGTGCCAGCAGCGTAGCTTACAGGGTCGACGCCACCGGGGAGCTGTTTTTT.

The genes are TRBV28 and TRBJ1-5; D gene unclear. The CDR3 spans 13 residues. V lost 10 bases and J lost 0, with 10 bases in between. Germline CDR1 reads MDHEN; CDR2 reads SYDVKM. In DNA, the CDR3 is TGTGCCAACATAAGTGATAGCAATCAGCCCCAGCATTTT. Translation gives CANISDSNQPQHF.

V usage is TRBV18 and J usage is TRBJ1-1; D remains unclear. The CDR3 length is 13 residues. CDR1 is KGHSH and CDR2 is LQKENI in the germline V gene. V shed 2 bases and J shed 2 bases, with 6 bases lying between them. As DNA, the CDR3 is TGTGCCAGCTCACCATCCTTAAACACTGAAGCTTTCTTT. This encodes CASSPSLNTEAFF.

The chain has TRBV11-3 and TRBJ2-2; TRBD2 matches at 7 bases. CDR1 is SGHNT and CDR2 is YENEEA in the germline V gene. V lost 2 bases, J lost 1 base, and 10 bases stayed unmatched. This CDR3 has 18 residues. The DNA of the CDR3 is TGTGCCAGCAGCTTATTGAGAGGCGGGAGCGTGAACACCGGGGAGCTGTTTTTT. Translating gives CASSLLRGGSVNTGELFF.

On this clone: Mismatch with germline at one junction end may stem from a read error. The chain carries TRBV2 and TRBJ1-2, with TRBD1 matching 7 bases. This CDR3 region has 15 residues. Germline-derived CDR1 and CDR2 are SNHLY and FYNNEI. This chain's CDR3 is CASREGQVFGYGYTF. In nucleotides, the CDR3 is TGTGCCAGCAGGGAAGGACAGGTTTTTGGCTATGGCTACACCTTC.

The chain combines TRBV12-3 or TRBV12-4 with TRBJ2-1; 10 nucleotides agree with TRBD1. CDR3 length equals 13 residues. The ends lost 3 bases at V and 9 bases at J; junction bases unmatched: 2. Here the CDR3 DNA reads TGTGCCAGCAGTTTGGGGACAGGGGCTGAGCAGTTCTTC. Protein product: CASSLGTGAEQFF.

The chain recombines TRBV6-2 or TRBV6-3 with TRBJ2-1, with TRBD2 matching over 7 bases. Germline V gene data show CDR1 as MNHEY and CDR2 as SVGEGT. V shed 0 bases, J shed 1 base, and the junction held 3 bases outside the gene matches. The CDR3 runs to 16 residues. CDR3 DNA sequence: TGTGCCAGCAGTTACTCTGTCGGGAGGTCCTACAATGAGCAGTTCTTC. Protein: CASSYSVGRSYNEQFF.

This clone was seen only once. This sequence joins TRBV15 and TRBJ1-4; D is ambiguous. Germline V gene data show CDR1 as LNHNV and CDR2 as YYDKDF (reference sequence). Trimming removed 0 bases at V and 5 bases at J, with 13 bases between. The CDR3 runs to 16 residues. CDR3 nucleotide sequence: TGTGCCACCAGCAGAGATGCGGGAAATCCAAATGAAAAACTGTTTTTT. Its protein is CATSRDAGNPNEKLFF.

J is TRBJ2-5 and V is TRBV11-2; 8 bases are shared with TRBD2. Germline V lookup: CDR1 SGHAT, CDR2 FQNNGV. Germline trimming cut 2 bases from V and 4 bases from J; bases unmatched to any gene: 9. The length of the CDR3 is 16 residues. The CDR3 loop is CASSLMAGGAPETQYF. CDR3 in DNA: TGTGCCAGCAGCTTAATGGCGGGGGGCGCGCCAGAGACCCAGTACTTC.

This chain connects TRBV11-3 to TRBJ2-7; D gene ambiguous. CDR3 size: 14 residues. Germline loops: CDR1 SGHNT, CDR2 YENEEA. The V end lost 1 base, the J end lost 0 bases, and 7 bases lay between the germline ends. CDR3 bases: TGTGCCAGCAGCTTAGCCCCGAGCTCCTACGAGCAGTACTTC. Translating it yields CASSLAPSSYEQYF.

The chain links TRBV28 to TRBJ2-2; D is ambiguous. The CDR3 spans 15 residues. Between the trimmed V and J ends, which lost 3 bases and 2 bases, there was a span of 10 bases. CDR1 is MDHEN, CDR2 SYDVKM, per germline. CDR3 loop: CASSLVLANTGELFF. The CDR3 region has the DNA TGTGCCAGCAGTTTGGTATTAGCCAACACCGGGGAGCTGTTTTTT.

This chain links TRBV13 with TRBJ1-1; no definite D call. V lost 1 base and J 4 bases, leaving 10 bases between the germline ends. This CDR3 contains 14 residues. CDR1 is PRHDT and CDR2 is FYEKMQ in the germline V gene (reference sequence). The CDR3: CASSLEYPGTEAFF. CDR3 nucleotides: TGTGCCAGCAGCTTAGAGTACCCGGGCACTGAAGCTTTCTTT.

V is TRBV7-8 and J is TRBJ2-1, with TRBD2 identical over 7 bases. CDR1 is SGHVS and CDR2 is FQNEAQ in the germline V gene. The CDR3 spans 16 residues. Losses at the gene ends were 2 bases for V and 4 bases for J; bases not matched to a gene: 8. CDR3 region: CASSLQGGPRYNEQFF. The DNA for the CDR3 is TGTGCCAGCAGCTTACAGGGAGGGCCTAGGTACAATGAGCAGTTCTTC.